This TCR beta chain comes out of a study of shared clonotypes between healthy human individuals. At deep level, the assay was performed. Clones were read by immunoSEQ multiplex PCR, and TCRdb kept only the in-frame ones, dropping some. The data contain approximately 500,000 clones, approximately 85% of them singletons. The germline gives CDR1 SGHAT, CDR2 FQNNGV. Trimming cost V 5 bases and J 2 bases, with 12 bases left between them. The CDR3 contains 14 residues. Samples left unsorted employed some 100 million PBMCs for genomic DNA. The J gene is TRBJ2-5, the V gene TRBV11-2; D is perhaps TRBD1 or TRBD2 (6 bases each). This clonotype was sampled from a middle-aged woman in good health. Some clones in this sample may be carry-over from other donors' samples. The sample consisted of PBMCs. The CDR3 DNA reads as TGTGCCAGCAGCCCGGCGGGACAACAAGAGACCCAGTACTTC. It codes for CASSPAGQQETQYF.